There are a few counts of the clone carrying this TCR beta chain. The antigen remains undetermined. The data originate from a study of T cell repertoires in cytomegalovirus infection. Study overall: CMV infection and matching HLA type were both indicated by public TCR beta signatures.

TCRdb re-derived calls from the reads in MiXCR, one entry per CDR3 protein. In the table there are a few hundred thousand distinct CDR3 sequences, 17% of which are singletons. General study findings and limits: Using cumulative public TCR beta family frequency, the authors identified those who carried CMV together with the relevant HLA. Dominating the ex vivo response were HLA-C-restricted CMV-specific TCR beta clonotypes.

The CDR3 runs 13 residues. Looked up from germline, CDR1 is DFQATT and CDR2 is SNEGSKA (reference sequence). The V gene lost 5 bases and the J gene lost 0 bases, with 10 bases spanning the gap. Material: PBMCs. This clonotype originated in a human donor in good health (CMV status not recorded). Some clones in this sample may be carry-over from other donors' samples. The chain recombines TRBV20-1 with TRBJ2-5; D is perhaps TRBD2 (5 bases). The CDR3 DNA reads as TGCAGTGCTCCAGGACTCTACCAAGAGACCCAGTACTTC. Translated, it gives CSAPGLYQETQYF.